This TCR beta chain came from a study of blood T cell repertoires in COVID-19. The authors' processing: Reference gene primer amplification in the assay estimated nucleated cell counts. TCRdb's table, derived via immunoSEQ multiplex PCR, lists solely in-frame clones and lacks some. V and J calls and clone size come straight from that table; D and trimming were deduced from the DNA. The sample shows a few hundred thousand clones, approximately 88% of them seen only once. This sequence originates from a man aged 35-49 years with acute or convalescent COVID-19. The sample comprised peripheral blood.

The CDR3 protein is CASSLWQEGNQPQHF. As DNA, the CDR3 is TGTGCCAGCAGTTTGTGGCAGGAAGGCAATCAGCCCCAGCATTTT. The gene calls are TRBV28 and TRBJ1-5, with no clear D. Per the germline V gene, CDR1 is MDHEN and CDR2 is SYDVKM. The CDR3 is 15 residues long. The V end was cut by 3 bases, the J end by 2 bases, with 11 bases between.